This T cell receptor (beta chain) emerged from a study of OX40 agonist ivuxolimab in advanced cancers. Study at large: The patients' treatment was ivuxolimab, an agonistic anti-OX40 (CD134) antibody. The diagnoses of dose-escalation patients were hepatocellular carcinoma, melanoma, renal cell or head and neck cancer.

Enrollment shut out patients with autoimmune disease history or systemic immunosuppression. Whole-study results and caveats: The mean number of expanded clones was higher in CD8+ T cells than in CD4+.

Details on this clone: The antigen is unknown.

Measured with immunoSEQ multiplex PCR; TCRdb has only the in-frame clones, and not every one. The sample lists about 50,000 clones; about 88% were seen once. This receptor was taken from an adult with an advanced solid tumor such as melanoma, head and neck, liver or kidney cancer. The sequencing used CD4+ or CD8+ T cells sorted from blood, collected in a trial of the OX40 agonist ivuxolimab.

The CDR3 DNA reads TGTGCCACCAGCAGGACAAGGGGGAGAACTAGCGGGAACGTAAATGAGCAGTTCTTC. Translation: CATSRTRGRTSGNVNEQFF. V and J are TRBV15 and TRBJ2-1, with 10 bases that match TRBD2. The CDR3 sequence is 19 residues long. The V segment lost 3 bases and the J segment 7 bases; nucleotides outside the gene matches: 18. CDR1 is LNHNV, CDR2 YYDKDF, per germline (reference sequence).